The clone carrying this T cell receptor beta chain occurred many times. The record originates from a study of neurological immune-mediated disorders. Germline V CDR1 and CDR2: SGHTA, FQGNSA. V dropped 5 bases and J dropped 6 bases, with 8 bases sitting between them. This CDR3 region has 12 residues. Each CDR3 protein gets one entry after TCRdb re-called the 5' RACE reads with MiXCR. The sample includes approximately 100,000 distinct CDR3 sequences, 3.5% to 4% of them seen just once. The chain joins TRBV7-2 to TRBJ2-4; D may be TRBD1 (6 bases). The clonotype comes from a woman between 18 and 29 years old with multiple sclerosis. Sample: PBMCs. CDR3 sequence: CASSQDRNIQYF. CDR3 nucleotide sequence: TGTGCCAGCAGCCAGGACAGAAACATTCAGTACTTC.